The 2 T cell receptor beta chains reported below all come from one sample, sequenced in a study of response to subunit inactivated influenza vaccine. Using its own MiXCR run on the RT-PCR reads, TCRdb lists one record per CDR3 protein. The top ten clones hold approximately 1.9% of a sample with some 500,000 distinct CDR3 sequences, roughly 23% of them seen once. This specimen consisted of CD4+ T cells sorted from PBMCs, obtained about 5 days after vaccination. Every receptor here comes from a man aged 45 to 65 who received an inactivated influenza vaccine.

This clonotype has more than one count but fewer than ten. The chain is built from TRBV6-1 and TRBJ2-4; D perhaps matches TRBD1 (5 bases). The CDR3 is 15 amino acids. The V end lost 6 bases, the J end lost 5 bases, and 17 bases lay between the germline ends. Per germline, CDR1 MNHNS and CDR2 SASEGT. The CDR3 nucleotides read TGTGCCAGCAGGTCCTTCAGACAGCCCCAAAACATTCAGTACTTC. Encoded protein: CASRSFRQPQNIQYF.

CDR3 in DNA: TGCGCCAGCAGCTTGGTTCCGGGTATGAACACTGAAGCTTTCTTT. Translated, it gives CASSLVPGMNTEAFF. The rearrangement links TRBV5-1 to TRBJ1-1; no firm D call. CDR3 length: 15 residues. Looked up from germline, CDR1 is SGHRS and CDR2 is YFSETQ. V was shortened by 0 bases and J by 0 bases, with 9 bases between the two germline ends.